The entry below describes one T cell receptor beta chain. The data stem from a study of blood T cell repertoires in COVID-19. Looking at the study overall: The United States, Italy and Spain were the sources of the acute and convalescent COVID-19 samples. T cells, B-cell-depleted T cells, or PBMCs provided the cDNA or gDNA that served as material.

The authors' processing: Nucleated cell number was recorded as an estimate derived from reference gene primer amplification. TCRdb's copy holds only in-frame clones and misses some; the assay was immunoSEQ multiplex PCR. The V and J calls and clone size were taken over from that table, and D and trimming were inferred from the DNA. The sample contains tens of thousands of clones, around 86% of which appear only once. V lost 6 bases, J lost 5 bases, and 4 bases stayed unmatched. This CDR3 is 15 amino acids long. Germline V CDR1 and CDR2: MNHEY, SVGAGI. Material: peripheral blood. The chain combines TRBV6-5 with TRBJ2-1, with 13 bases identical to TRBD2. This sequence was found in a woman aged 60 to 75 with active COVID-19. The DNA for the CDR3 is TGTGCCAGCAGACCCGGGACTAGCGGGAACAATGAGCAGTTCTTC. Its translation is CASRPGTSGNNEQFF.